Listed below are T cell receptor beta chains from one sample, sequenced in a study of T-cell reconstitution after alpha-beta-depleted transplantation in children. TCRdb analysed the PCR reads with MiXCR anew, one entry per CDR3 protein. Here the sample spans some 830,000 distinct CDR3 sequences, about 15% being singletons. Here the sequenced sample was PBMCs, mostly from graft donor cells, taken 360 days after TCRalphabeta/CD19-depleted stem cell transplant. The source is a male patient younger than 18 who had a stem cell transplant for acute lymphoblastic leukemia, so the T cells may come from the graft donor. Each CDR3 is given with its conserved first and last residue. A D gene is named only where the DNA matches it firmly. Where a row states a size, it is once, few, many or the class of an expanded clone; other rows omit it.

>NA|TRBJ2-1|NA|TRBV3-1
CASSPSWDRKTYNEQFF
TGTGCCAGCAGCCCCAGTTGGGACCGTAAAACCTACAATGAGCAGTTCTTC
>NA|TRBJ2-2|NA|TRBV7-6
CASGGHGNTGELFF
TGTGCCAGTGGCGGACACGGTAACACCGGGGAGCTGTTTTTT
>TRBD2|TRBJ2-1|many|TRBV6-5
CASRPLAGKANEQFF
TGTGCCAGCAGGCCCCTAGCGGGAAAGGCCAATGAGCAGTTCTTC
>NA|TRBJ2-1|few|TRBV7-9
CASDGRLYNEQFF
TGTGCCAGCGACGGGAGACTTTACAATGAGCAGTTCTTC
>NA|TRBJ2-5|NA|TRBV29-1
CSGDGGANQETQYF
TGCAGCGGAGACGGAGGCGCTAACCAAGAGACCCAGTACTTC
>NA|TRBJ2-3|NA|TRBV5-1
CASGGTRAQYF
TGCGCCAGCGGTGGGACCAGGGCGCAGTATTTT
>TRBD2|TRBJ2-7|few|TRBV10-3
CAISGEGITYEQYF
TGTGCCATCAGTGGGGAGGGGATCACCTACGAGCAGTACTTC
>NA|TRBJ2-1|few|TRBV27
CASSFLSLDNEQFF
TGTGCCAGCAGTTTCCTATCCCTCGACAATGAGCAGTTCTTC
>TRBD1|TRBJ1-2|few|TRBV14
CASSYDRVYGYTF
TGTGCCAGCAGTTACGACAGGGTTTATGGCTACACCTTC
>NA|TRBJ2-2|NA|TRBV11-2
CASPRARGTGELFF
TGTGCCAGCCCCCGGGCCCGGGGGACCGGGGAGCTGTTTTTT
>TRBD2|TRBJ2-1|few|TRBV3-1
CASSQDRLAGDYNEQFF
TGTGCCAGCAGCCAAGATAGACTAGCGGGGGATTACAATGAGCAGTTCTTC
>NA|TRBJ2-7|NA|TRBV7-9
CASSLRELTSYEQYF
TGTGCCAGCAGCTTGAGGGAGTTAACGTCCTACGAGCAGTACTTC
>TRBD2|TRBJ2-3|NA|TRBV30
CAWTFSGSVTDTQYF
TGTGCCTGGACCTTTAGCGGGAGTGTCACAGATACGCAGTATTTT